The clone carrying this TCR beta chain occurred once. The antigen is undetermined. Normal lung sampling was at least 3 cm from the tumour, as distant as possible. These data are taken from a study of immune cell composition in non-small cell lung cancer. Overall study results and limits: Tumour TCR-beta clonality was not significantly tied to smoking pack-years.

Trimming cost V 5 bases and J 8 bases; bases outside gene matches: 8. Germline CDR1 is MNHEY and CDR2 is SVGAGI. The CDR3 spans 14 residues. Repertoires were generated with immunoSEQ multiplex PCR, while TCRdb's copy carries only in-frame clones and drops some. The repertoire has about 7,100 clones, approximately 85% of them found once; the top ten carry more than 9%. The sequence derives from a human donor with non-small cell lung cancer. The V gene is TRBV6-5, the J gene TRBJ1-4, with 7 bases that match TRBD1. Sequenced material: non-adjacent lung tissue. DNA of the CDR3: TGTGCCAGCAGTCCGCCGGGACAGAAAGAAAAACTGTTTTTT. This codes for CASSPPGQKEKLFF.